A single sample gave rise to the 25 T cell receptor beta chains below, sequenced in a study of post-analysis software for immune sequencing data (dated by TCRdb to 2015 to 2017). General study outcomes and caveats: Significantly higher frequencies in patients than in controls were found for about 5 TRBV segments, including TRBV5-6, TRBV5-1 and TRBV20-1.

Library construction relied on PCR. The data were produced on an Illumina HiSeq 2500. Unique molecular identifiers were incorporated into TCR beta cDNA libraries to reduce PCR and sequencing biases. TCRdb passed the public sequencing reads through fastp at Q25 and MiXCR, retaining productive beta sequences. Entries that share a CDR3 protein sequence are merged under the most common genes and DNA. In this sample the table shows some 700,000 distinct CDR3 sequences, roughly three fifths of which occur a single time. The top ten hold around 11% of the sample. Antigens for these TCRs are unknown. What was sequenced was blood. The origin of the receptors is a girl aged 2 to 9 with multiple sclerosis.

The CDR3 here is CASSGQDTETQYF. CDR3 bases: TGCGCCAGCAGCGGACAGGACACGGAGACCCAGTACTTC. The rearrangement joins TRBV10-2 to TRBJ2-5; 7 nucleotides agree with TRBD1. The CDR3 spans 13 residues. Germline V gene sequence: CDR1 WSHSY, CDR2 SAAADI. The ends lost 6 bases at V and 5 bases at J; junction bases unmatched: 6.

This clonotype was detected a few times. The J gene is TRBJ2-4, the V gene TRBV4-3, with D maybe TRBD1 (6 bases). This CDR3 has 17 residues. From germline, CDR1 is LGHNA and CDR2 YSLEER. V was pared by 1 base and J by 3 bases, with 16 bases between. DNA of the CDR3: TGCGCCAGCAGCCAAGGGGGTTCAGGGGCCCTCAAAAACATTCAGTACTTC. Translating it yields CASSQGGSGALKNIQYF.

The CDR3 here is CASSPTSGQDEQFF. Written as DNA, the CDR3 is TGTGCCAGCAGTCCGACTAGCGGGCAAGATGAGCAGTTCTTC. This chain connects TRBV12-3 or TRBV12-4 to TRBJ2-1; 10 nucleotides match TRBD2. The CDR3 totals 14 residues. The V segment lost 5 bases and the J segment 8 bases; nucleotides outside the gene matches: 6.

This chain joins TRBV5-1 and TRBJ2-1; 7 bases agree with TRBD1. V was clipped by 3 bases and J by 0 bases; unmatched bases: 6. This CDR3 is 16 amino acids long. The germline V gene encodes CDR1 SGHRS and CDR2 YFSETQ. CDR3 nucleotides: TGCGCCAGCAGCTGGGGACAGCCCAGCTCCTACAATGAGCAGTTCTTC. This gives the protein CASSWGQPSSYNEQFF.

This clonotype was seen just once. The chain's CDR3 is CASSLKRGSGYTF. CDR3 bases: TGTGCCAGCAGTTTAAAGAGGGGAAGTGGCTACACCTTC. This chain links TRBV28 with TRBJ1-2, with D tentatively TRBD1 (5 bases). The CDR3 is 13 residues long. Germline-derived CDR1 and CDR2 are MDHEN and SYDVKM. V was shortened by 2 bases and J by 7 bases, with 11 bases between the two germline ends.

The chain joins TRBV5-1 to TRBJ2-3, with TRBD1 as a possible D gene (5 bases). This CDR3 has 15 amino acids. V dropped 0 bases and J dropped 6 bases, with 14 bases sitting between them. Germline values: CDR1 SGHRS, CDR2 YFSETQ. CDR3 sequence (DNA): TGCGCCAGCAGCTTGGCCGACAGCCCACTTGATACGCAGTATTTT. This codes for CASSLADSPLDTQYF.

J is TRBJ2-1 and V is TRBV3-1; D assignment may be TRBD1 or TRBD2 (5 bases each). The CDR3 has 15 residues. V gave up 2 bases and J gave up 4 bases, with 12 bases separating them. From germline, CDR1 is LGHDT and CDR2 YNNKEL (reference sequence). The chain's CDR3 is CASSQLAAGYNEQFF. For the CDR3, the DNA is TGTGCCAGCAGCCAACTAGCTGCAGGGTACAATGAGCAGTTCTTC.

V is TRBV7-2 and J is TRBJ1-2; the D is unclear. The V end lost 1 base, the J end lost 3 bases, and 12 bases lay between the germline ends. The length of the CDR3 is 15 residues. The germline V gene has CDR1 SGHTA and CDR2 FQGNSA. CDR3: CASSLEGPGHYGYTF. CDR3 coding DNA: TGTGCCAGCAGCTTAGAAGGCCCAGGACACTATGGCTACACCTTC.

V and J are TRBV29-1 and TRBJ2-3, with a tentative D call TRBD1 (6 bases). CDR3 size: 14 residues. Per germline, CDR1 SQVTM and CDR2 ANQGSEA. V dropped 3 bases and J dropped 2 bases, with 12 bases sitting between them. The CDR3 sequence: CSVDGGADTDTQYF. As DNA, the CDR3 is TGCAGCGTTGATGGGGGCGCGGACACAGATACGCAGTATTTT.

The CDR3: CASSPGLGSYNEQFF. As DNA, the CDR3 is TGTGCCAGCAGCCCCGGACTAGGGTCCTACAATGAGCAGTTCTTC. The chain recombines TRBV12-3 or TRBV12-4 with TRBJ2-1; 7 bases match TRBD2. With 6 bases clipped from V and 1 base from J, the junction kept 6 bases outside the gene matches. CDR3 size: 15 residues.

The rearrangement uses TRBV29-1 and TRBJ2-1, with D possibly matching TRBD1 (6 bases). This CDR3 has 13 residues. V lost 3 bases to trimming and J lost 4 bases, with 10 bases between them. Germline assignment: CDR1 SQVTM and CDR2 ANQGSEA. This CDR3 reads CSVDLGTYNEQFF. DNA for the CDR3: TGCAGCGTTGACCTGGGGACATACAATGAGCAGTTCTTC.

This clonotype was seen once. The genes are TRBV7-2 and TRBJ1-6, with D tentatively TRBD1 (6 bases). The CDR3 spans 14 residues. The ends were cut back, 1 base at V and 7 bases at J, with 8 bases in the middle. Germline V gene sequence: CDR1 SGHTA, CDR2 FQGNSA. The CDR3, as DNA: TGTGCCAGCAGCTTAGTACAGGGAAATTCACCCCTCCACTTT. It is translated as CASSLVQGNSPLHF.

V and J are TRBV24-1 and TRBJ2-1; 7 nucleotides match TRBD2. This CDR3 is 16 amino acids long. Trimming took 11 bases from V and 4 from J; bases not matched to a gene: 16. Germline V gene sequence: CDR1 KGHDR, CDR2 SFDVKD. CDR3 amino acids: CASSSSNPGLYNEQFF. The CDR3 DNA reads TGTGCCAGCAGCTCTTCCAATCCGGGACTATACAATGAGCAGTTCTTC.

This clonotype has only one observation. The rearrangement links TRBV7-2 to TRBJ2-1; 11 bases map to TRBD2. This CDR3 contains 18 residues. The V segment lost 4 bases and the J segment 4 bases; nucleotides outside the gene matches: 12. Germline V gene lookup returns CDR1 SGHTA and CDR2 FQGNSA. Here the CDR3 DNA reads TGTGCCAGCAGCTACCCTAGTTGGGGGACTAGCGGATACAATGAGCAGTTCTTC. Encoded protein: CASSYPSWGTSGYNEQFF.

The chain recombines TRBV6-6 with TRBJ1-2; no definite D call. Trimming left V 7 bases short and J 8 bases short, with 26 bases between. The germline V gene encodes CDR1 MNHNY and CDR2 SVGAGI (reference sequence). The CDR3 loop spans 16 amino acids. This CDR3 reads CASKRRVPNREQGYTF. Here the CDR3 DNA reads TGTGCCAGCAAACGGCGCGTACCAAACCGGGAGCAAGGCTACACCTTC.

The chain couples TRBV5-1 to TRBJ1-1; weak D call: TRBD1 (5 bases). Deletions cut 4 bases from V and 5 bases from J, with 12 bases between. The germline V gene has CDR1 SGHRS and CDR2 YFSETQ. CDR3 length equals 13 residues. CDR3 coding DNA: TGCGCCAGCAGCCCCCGGGACTTGACTGAAGCTTTCTTT. Protein sequence: CASSPRDLTEAFF.

The chain uses TRBV20-1 and TRBJ1-2; weak D call: TRBD1 (5 bases). The length of the CDR3 is 14 residues. Germline V gene lookup returns CDR1 DFQATT and CDR2 SNEGSKA (reference sequence). V shed 1 base and J shed 6 bases, with 15 bases lying between them. The DNA for the CDR3 is TGCAGTGCTAGAGTGACAGCCAGGATAAATGGCTACACCTTC. It codes for CSARVTARINGYTF.

The J gene is TRBJ2-7, the V gene TRBV12-3 or TRBV12-4; maybe TRBD1 (6 bases). This CDR3 has 15 amino acids. V lost 1 base, J lost 2 bases, and 12 bases lay in between. The CDR3 loop reads CASSLGWGPAYEQYF. CDR3 nucleotides: TGTGCCAGCAGTTTAGGCTGGGGGCCTGCCTACGAGCAGTACTTC.

This clonotype has a handful of counts. The J gene is TRBJ2-7, the V gene TRBV27; 8 bases are a match to TRBD1. The J segment lost 2 bases and the V segment lost 8 bases, leaving 5 bases of the junction unmatched. The germline V gene encodes CDR1 MNHEY and CDR2 SMNVEV (reference sequence). The CDR3 length is 13 residues. CDR3 region: CASWRQGPYEQYF. CDR3 DNA sequence: TGTGCCAGCTGGCGACAGGGGCCCTACGAGCAGTACTTC.

V and J are TRBV7-2 and TRBJ2-1; 12 bases are shared with TRBD2. V lost 1 base to trimming and J lost 3 bases; unmatched junction nucleotides: 4. Germline assignment: CDR1 SGHTA and CDR2 FQGNSA. This CDR3 is 17 amino acids long. This CDR3 reads CASSLVRLAGDYNEQFF. The CDR3, as DNA: TGTGCCAGCAGCTTAGTTCGACTAGCGGGGGACTACAATGAGCAGTTCTTC.

Note on this clonotype: At one end, the junction sequence differs from germline, possibly due to a read error. V and J are TRBV29-1 and TRBJ2-5, with 7 positions matching TRBD2. The germline V gene encodes CDR1 SQVTM and CDR2 ANQGSEA. CDR3 length: 11 residues. DNA for the CDR3: TGCGGCGTAGGGAGGGACGGGACCCAGTACTTC. Translated: CGVGRDGTQYF.

The chain combines TRBV5-1 with TRBJ2-5; D unclear. This CDR3 has 11 residues. V lost 3 bases and J 5 bases, leaving 5 bases between the germline ends. From germline, CDR1 is SGHRS and CDR2 YFSETQ. In DNA, the CDR3 is TGCGCCAGCAGCTCTCACGAGACCCAGTACTTC. Protein: CASSSHETQYF.

This clonotype has only a few counts. The genes are TRBV5-5 and TRBJ1-1; TRBD1 matches at 7 bases. With V trimmed by 6 bases and J by 6 bases, 20 bases remained unmatched. CDR3 size: 17 residues. The V gene's germline CDR1 is SGHKS and CDR2 YYEKEE (reference sequence). This CDR3 reads CASIEGTGQEVMPEAFF. DNA of the CDR3: TGTGCCAGCATAGAGGGGACCGGACAGGAGGTAATGCCTGAAGCTTTCTTT.

The rearrangement links TRBV27 to TRBJ2-1; perhaps D is TRBD1 or TRBD2 (5 bases each). The CDR3 is made up of 14 amino acids. Germline-derived CDR1 and CDR2 are MNHEY and SMNVEV (reference sequence). Trimming cost V 4 bases and J 7 bases, with 14 bases left between them. This CDR3 reads CASSCGTNRNEQFF. The CDR3 coding sequence is TGTGCCAGCAGTTGTGGGACCAACCGTAATGAGCAGTTCTTC.

The chain recombines TRBV7-8 with TRBJ2-7; TRBD1 or TRBD2 may be the D gene (6 bases each). The CDR3 sequence is 15 residues long. Germline CDR1 is SGHVS and CDR2 is FQNEAQ. The ends were cut back, 3 bases at V and 2 bases at J, with 14 bases in the middle. CDR3 loop: CASSFRQAGTYEQYF. CDR3 DNA: TGTGCCAGCAGCTTTAGACAGGCGGGGACCTACGAGCAGTACTTC. Full variable domain (rest looked up from reference TRBV7-8 and TRBJ2-7): GAGVSQSPRYKVAKRGQDVALRCDPISGHVSLFWYQQALGQGPEFLTYFQNEAQLDKSGLPSDRFFAERPEGSVSTLKIQRTQQEDSAVYLCASSFRQAGTYEQYFGPGTRLTVT.